The present entry profiles one TCR beta chain with its context. What it recognizes is unknown. MiXCR was run by TCRdb on the RT-PCR reads, yielding one entry per CDR3 protein. The sample contains about 540,000 distinct CDR3 sequences, roughly 25% of which appear only once. This entry comes from a study of response to subunit inactivated influenza vaccine. The CDR3 has 13 residues. Germline V gene lookup returns CDR1 DFQATT and CDR2 SNEGSKA (reference sequence). Trimming removed 0 bases at V and 10 bases at J, with 10 bases between. Whole-study results and caveats: It was the authors' suggestion that each seasonal influenza vaccination recruits few new T cells.

These data are also associated with another study on T cells expressing NK-cell markers. That paper adds: Generation of TCR beta cDNA was performed by 5'RACE template switching incorporating UMIs. The authors derived TCR beta repertoires from sorted CD3+CD56+NKG2C+, CD3+CD56+NKG2C- and CD3+CD56-NKG2C+ T cells. The CD3+CD56-NKG2C+ fraction of several donors was likewise dominated by these clonotypes. The study left the HCMV specificity of expanded NKG2C+ T cell clones unresolved.

This receptor was taken from a man aged 50 to 60 who received an inactivated influenza vaccine. The V and J genes are TRBV20-1 and TRBJ1-6; D is unclear. This sample comprised CD4+ T cells sorted from PBMCs, obtained 11 to 12 days after vaccination. The CDR3 loop is CSARDGSKSPLHF. DNA of the CDR3: TGCAGTGCTAGAGACGGAAGCAAATCACCCCTCCACTTT.